This entry lists 4 T cell receptor beta chains sequenced from one sample in a study of blood T cell repertoires in COVID-19. Here immunoSEQ multiplex PCR was the method, and the copy in TCRdb shows in-frame clones only, minus some. The sample holds over 250,000 clones, about nine tenths seen once. The sample was peripheral blood. The receptors originated from a woman aged 55-69 years with acute or convalescent COVID-19.

The CDR3 coding sequence is TGTGCCAGCACCACGTCGGGGACAGTAGAGACCCAGTACTTC. Translating gives CASTTSGTVETQYF. The chain employs TRBV2 and TRBJ2-5; 7 positions match TRBD1. Trimming took 7 bases from V and 4 from J; bases not matched to a gene: 9. CDR1 is SNHLY and CDR2 is FYNNEI in the germline V gene. The CDR3 covers 14 residues. Using reference TRBV2 and TRBJ2-5 for the parts outside the CDR3, the full variable domain is EPEVTQTPSHQVTQMGQEVILRCVPISNHLYFYWYRQILGQKVEFLVSFYNNEISEKSEIFDDQFSVERPDGSNFTLKIRSTKLEDSAMYFCASTTSGTVETQYFGPGTRLLVL.

This chain connects TRBV5-4 to TRBJ2-2; possible D gene TRBD2, 6 bases. The CDR3 runs to 15 residues. The ends were cut back, 2 bases at V and 7 bases at J, with 15 bases in the middle. Germline-derived CDR1 and CDR2 are SGHNT and YYREEE (reference sequence). As DNA, the CDR3 is TGTGCCAGCAGCTTAGGACCGGGGGAGAACGGGGAGCTGTTTTTT. Translation: CASSLGPGENGELFF.

As to this clone: The sample carries other DNA sequences with the same CDR3. The chain combines TRBV19 with TRBJ2-7; 12 bases match TRBD2. From germline, CDR1 is LNHDA and CDR2 SQIVND (reference sequence). V shed 5 bases and J 3 bases; nucleotides not matched to a gene: 2. This CDR3 is 14 amino acids long. The CDR3 DNA is TGTGCCAGTAGTCCGGGACTAGCGGGCTACGAGCAGTACTTC. Encoded protein: CASSPGLAGYEQYF.

The chain joins TRBV28 to TRBJ1-5, with a tentative D call TRBD1 (6 bases). The CDR3 runs 14 residues. V lost 7 bases, J lost 3 bases, and 13 bases lay in between. CDR1 is MDHEN, CDR2 SYDVKM, per germline. CDR3 DNA sequence: TGTGCCAGCAAACAGGGTCGGGACAATCAGCCCCAGCATTTT. This codes for CASKQGRDNQPQHF.